The entry that follows covers one T cell receptor beta chain sequence. Its antigen remains unknown. This record belongs to a study of T cell responses to AZD1222 COVID-19 vaccine. Study-wide context: Pooled together were second doses at about 4 or about 12 weeks. General study findings and limits: The span of vaccine-associated CD4 TCRs extended across spike, with dominance at 160-218 and 743-854. Donors were chiefly white British, with a greater number of females, and clonal diversity was perhaps underestimated.

Only in-frame clones appear in the TCRdb table, and some are missing; sequencing was by immunoSEQ multiplex PCR. The sample records 150,000 to 200,000 clones, 94% being singletons. Germline V gene sequence: CDR1 MNHEY, CDR2 SVGEGT. V dropped 6 bases and J dropped 5; count of bases not matched to a gene: 8. The CDR3 covers 16 residues. The V gene is TRBV6-2 or TRBV6-3, the J gene TRBJ2-2; 11 bases align to TRBD2. Source: peripheral blood, taken on day 0 of AZD1222 vaccination. This clonotype was sampled from an adult in good health. The CDR3 DNA reads as TGTGCCAGCAGCACTAGCGGGAGAGTGGGGACCGGGGAGCTGTTTTTT. Translated: CASSTSGRVGTGELFF.